The sequence of this T cell receptor (beta chain) was determined in a study of T cells expressing NK-cell markers. Study results and caveats: HCMV specificity of the expanded NKG2C+ T cell clones was not established. A few donors' CD3+CD56-NKG2C+ cells were dominated by the same clonotypes.

CDR3 length: 14 residues. The germline V gene has CDR1 MNHEY and CDR2 SMNVEV (reference sequence). Following a re-call of the 5' RACE reads, TCRdb has one entry per CDR3 protein and lacks DNA. The sample totals about 260,000 distinct CDR3 sequences. Comments on this clonotype: Its specificity is not known.

Source material: blood T cells: a sorted CD56 or NKG2C T cell subset, CD4+ or CD8+ T cells, or bulk PBMC T cells (not recorded which). The receptor's source is a man younger than 35 in good health. The rearrangement links TRBV27 to TRBJ2-1; lacking DNA, the TRBD2 call made by TCRdb goes unchecked. CDR3 in amino acids: CASSRAGFYNEQFF.